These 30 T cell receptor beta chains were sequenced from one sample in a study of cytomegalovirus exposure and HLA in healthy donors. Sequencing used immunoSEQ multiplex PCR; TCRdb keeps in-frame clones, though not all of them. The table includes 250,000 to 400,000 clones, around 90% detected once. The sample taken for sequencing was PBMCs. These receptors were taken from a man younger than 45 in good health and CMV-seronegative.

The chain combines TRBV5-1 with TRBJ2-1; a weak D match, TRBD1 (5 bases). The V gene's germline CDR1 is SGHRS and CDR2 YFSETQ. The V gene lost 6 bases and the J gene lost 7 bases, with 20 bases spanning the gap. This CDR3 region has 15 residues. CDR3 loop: CASNPSWASGNEQFF. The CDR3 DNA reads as TGCGCCAGCAACCCCTCCTGGGCCTCAGGGAATGAGCAGTTCTTC.

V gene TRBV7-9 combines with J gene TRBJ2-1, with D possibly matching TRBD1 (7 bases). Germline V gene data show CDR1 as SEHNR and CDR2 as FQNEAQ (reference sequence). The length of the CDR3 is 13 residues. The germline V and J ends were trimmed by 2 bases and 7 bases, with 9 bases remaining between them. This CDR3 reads CASSLPGGNEQFF. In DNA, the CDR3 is TGTGCCAGCAGCTTACCAGGGGGGAATGAGCAGTTCTTC. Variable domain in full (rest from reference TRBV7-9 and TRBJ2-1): DTGVSQNPRHKITKRGQNVTFRCDPISEHNRLYWYRQTLGQGPEFLTYFQNEAQLEKSRLLSDRFSAERPKGSFSTLEIQRTEQGDSAMYLCASSLPGGNEQFFGPGTRLTVL.

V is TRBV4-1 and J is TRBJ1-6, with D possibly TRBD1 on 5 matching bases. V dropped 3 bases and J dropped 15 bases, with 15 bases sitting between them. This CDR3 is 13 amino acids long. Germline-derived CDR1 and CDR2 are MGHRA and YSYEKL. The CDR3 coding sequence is TGCGCCAGCAGCCAGCGGGACGGTTTTCTCCTCCACTTT. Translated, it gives CASSQRDGFLLHF.

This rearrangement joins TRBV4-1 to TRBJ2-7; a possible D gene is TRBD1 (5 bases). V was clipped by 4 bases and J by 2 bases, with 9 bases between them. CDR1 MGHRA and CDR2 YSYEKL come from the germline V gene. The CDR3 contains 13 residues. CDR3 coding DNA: TGCGCCAGCAGCCGGACAAACGCCTACGAGCAGTACTTC. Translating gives CASSRTNAYEQYF.

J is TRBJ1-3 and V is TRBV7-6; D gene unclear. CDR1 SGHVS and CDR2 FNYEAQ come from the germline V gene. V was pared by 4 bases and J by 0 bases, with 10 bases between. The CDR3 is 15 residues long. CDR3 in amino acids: CASSSPVHSGNTIYF. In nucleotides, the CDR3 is TGTGCCAGCAGCTCTCCGGTGCACTCTGGAAACACCATATATTTT.

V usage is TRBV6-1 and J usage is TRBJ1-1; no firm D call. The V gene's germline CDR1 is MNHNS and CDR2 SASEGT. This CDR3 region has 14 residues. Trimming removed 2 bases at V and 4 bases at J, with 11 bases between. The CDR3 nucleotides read TGTGCCAGCAGTGAACGGGGTATGGGCACTGAAGCTTTCTTT. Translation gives CASSERGMGTEAFF.

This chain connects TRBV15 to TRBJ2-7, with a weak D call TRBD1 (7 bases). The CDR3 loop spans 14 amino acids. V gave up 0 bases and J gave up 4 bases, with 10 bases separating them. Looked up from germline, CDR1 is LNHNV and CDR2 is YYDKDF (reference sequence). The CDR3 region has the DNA TGTGCCACCAGCAGAGACAGGGGGGTTTACGAGCAGTACTTC. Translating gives CATSRDRGVYEQYF.

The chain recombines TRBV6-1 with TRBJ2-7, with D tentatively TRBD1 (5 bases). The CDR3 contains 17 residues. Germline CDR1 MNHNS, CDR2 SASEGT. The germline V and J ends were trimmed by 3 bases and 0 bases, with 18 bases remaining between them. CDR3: CASSDPYRRQSSYEQYF. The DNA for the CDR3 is TGTGCCAGCAGTGACCCATACAGGCGTCAAAGCTCCTACGAGCAGTACTTC.

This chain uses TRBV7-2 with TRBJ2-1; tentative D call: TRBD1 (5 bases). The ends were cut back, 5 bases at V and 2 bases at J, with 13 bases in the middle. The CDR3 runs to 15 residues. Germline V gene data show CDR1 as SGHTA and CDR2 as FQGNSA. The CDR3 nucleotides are TGTGCCAGCAGCGGCCTGGGGCTTACCTACAATGAGCAGTTCTTC. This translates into CASSGLGLTYNEQFF. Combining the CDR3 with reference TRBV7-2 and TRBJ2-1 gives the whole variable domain GAGVSQSPSNKVTEKGKDVELRCDPISGHTALYWYRQSLGQGLEFLIYFQGNSAPDKSGLPSDRFSAERTGGSVSTLTIQRTQQEDSAVYLCASSGLGLTYNEQFFGPGTRLTVL.

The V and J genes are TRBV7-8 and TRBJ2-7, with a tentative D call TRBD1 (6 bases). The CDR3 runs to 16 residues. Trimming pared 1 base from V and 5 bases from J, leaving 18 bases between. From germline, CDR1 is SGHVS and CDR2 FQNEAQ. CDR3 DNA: TGTGCCAGCAGCTTAGGAGGGGGAGCCGGATGGGACGAGCAGTACTTC. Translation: CASSLGGGAGWDEQYF.

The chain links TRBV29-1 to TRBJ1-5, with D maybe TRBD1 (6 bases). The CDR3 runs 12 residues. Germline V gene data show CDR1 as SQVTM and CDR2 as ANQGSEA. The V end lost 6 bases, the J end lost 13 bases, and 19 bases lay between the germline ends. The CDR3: CSVPKGGLLQHF. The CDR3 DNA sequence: TGCAGCGTCCCAAAAGGGGGACTACTACAGCATTTT.

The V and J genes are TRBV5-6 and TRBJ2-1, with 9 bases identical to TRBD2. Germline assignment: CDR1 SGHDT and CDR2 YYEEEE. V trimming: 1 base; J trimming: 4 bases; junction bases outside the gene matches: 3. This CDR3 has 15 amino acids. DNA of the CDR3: TGTGCCAGCAGCTTGAGTCTAGCGGGGTACAATGAGCAGTTCTTC. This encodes CASSLSLAGYNEQFF.

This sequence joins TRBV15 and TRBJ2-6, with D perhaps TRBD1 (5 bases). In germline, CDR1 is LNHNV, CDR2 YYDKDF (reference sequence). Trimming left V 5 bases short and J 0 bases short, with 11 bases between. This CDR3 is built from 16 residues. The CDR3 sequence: CATSGGAISGANVLTF. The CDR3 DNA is TGTGCCACCAGCGGTGGGGCCATCTCTGGGGCCAACGTCCTGACTTTC. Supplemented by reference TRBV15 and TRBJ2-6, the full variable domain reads DAMVIQNPRYQVTQFGKPVTLSCSQTLNHNVMYWYQQKSSQAPKLLFHYYDKDFNNEADTPDNFQSRRPNTSFCFLDIRSPGLGDTAMYLCATSGGAISGANVLTFGAGSRLTVL.

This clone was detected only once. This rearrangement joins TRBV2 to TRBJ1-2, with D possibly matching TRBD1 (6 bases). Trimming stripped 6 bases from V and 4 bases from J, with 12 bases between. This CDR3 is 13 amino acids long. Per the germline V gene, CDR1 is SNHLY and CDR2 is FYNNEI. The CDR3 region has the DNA TGTGCCAGCAGAGTGGGGGCTCCCTATGGCTACACCTTC. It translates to CASRVGAPYGYTF.

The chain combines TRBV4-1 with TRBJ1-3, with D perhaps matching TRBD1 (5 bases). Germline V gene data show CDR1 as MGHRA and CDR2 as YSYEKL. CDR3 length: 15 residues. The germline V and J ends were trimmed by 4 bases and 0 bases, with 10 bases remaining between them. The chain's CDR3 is CASSRAGNSGNTIYF. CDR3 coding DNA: TGCGCCAGCAGCCGAGCAGGGAACTCTGGAAACACCATATATTTT.

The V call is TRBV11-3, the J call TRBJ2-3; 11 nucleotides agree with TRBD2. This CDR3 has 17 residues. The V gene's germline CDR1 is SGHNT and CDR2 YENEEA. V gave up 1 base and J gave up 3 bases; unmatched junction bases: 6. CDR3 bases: TGTGCCAGCAGCTTAGGGGCCCTAGCGGGGGGAACAGATACGCAGTATTTT. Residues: CASSLGALAGGTDTQYF. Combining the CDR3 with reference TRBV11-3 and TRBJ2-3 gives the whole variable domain EAGVVQSPRYKIIEKKQPVAFWCNPISGHNTLYWYLQNLGQGPELLIRYENEEAVDDSQLPKDRFSAERLKGVDSTLKIQPAELGDSAVYLCASSLGALAGGTDTQYFGPGTRLTVL.

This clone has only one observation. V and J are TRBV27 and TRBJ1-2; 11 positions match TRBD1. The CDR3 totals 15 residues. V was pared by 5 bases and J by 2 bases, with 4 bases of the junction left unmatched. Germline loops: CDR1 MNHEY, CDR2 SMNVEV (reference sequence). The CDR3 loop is CASSPGTGGNYGYTF. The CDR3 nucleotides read TGTGCCAGCAGTCCAGGGACAGGGGGGAACTATGGCTACACCTTC.

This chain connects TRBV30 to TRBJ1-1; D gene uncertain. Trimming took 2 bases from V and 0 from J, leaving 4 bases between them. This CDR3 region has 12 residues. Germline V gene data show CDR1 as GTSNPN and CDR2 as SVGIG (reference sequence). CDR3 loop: CAWSHLNTEAFF. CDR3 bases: TGTGCCTGGAGTCATCTGAACACTGAAGCTTTCTTT.

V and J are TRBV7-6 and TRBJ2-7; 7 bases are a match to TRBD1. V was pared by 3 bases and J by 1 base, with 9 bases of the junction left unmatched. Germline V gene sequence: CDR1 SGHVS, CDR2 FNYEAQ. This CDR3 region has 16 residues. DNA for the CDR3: TGTGCCAGCAGCTTGGGACGAGACAGGGATTCCTACGAGCAGTACTTC. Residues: CASSLGRDRDSYEQYF.

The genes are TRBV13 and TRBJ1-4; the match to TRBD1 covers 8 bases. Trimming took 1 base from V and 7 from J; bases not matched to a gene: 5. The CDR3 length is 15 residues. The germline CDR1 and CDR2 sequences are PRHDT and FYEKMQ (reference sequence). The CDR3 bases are TGTGCCAGCAGCTTAGCCTCAGGGGGCGGTGAAAAACTGTTTTTT. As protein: CASSLASGGGEKLFF.

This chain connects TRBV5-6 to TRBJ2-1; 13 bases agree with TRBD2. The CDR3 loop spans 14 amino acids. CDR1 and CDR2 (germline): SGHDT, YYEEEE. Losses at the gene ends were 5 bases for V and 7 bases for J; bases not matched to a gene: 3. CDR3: CASRLAGGLNEQFF. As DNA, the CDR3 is TGTGCCAGCAGACTAGCGGGGGGGCTGAATGAGCAGTTCTTC.

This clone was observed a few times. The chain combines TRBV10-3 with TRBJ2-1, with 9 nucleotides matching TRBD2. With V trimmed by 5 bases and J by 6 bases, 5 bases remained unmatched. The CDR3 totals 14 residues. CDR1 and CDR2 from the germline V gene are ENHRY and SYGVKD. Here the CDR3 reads CAISSRTSVNEQFF. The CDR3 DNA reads TGTGCCATCAGTTCTCGGACTAGCGTCAATGAGCAGTTCTTC.

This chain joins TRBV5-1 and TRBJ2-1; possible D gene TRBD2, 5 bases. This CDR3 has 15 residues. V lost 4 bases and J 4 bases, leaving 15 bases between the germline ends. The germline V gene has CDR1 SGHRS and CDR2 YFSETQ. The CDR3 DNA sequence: TGCGCCAGCAGCGAGTTTCGGGAACAGTACAATGAGCAGTTCTTC. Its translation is CASSEFREQYNEQFF.

Here the CDR3 DNA reads TGTGCCAGCAGCCAACTCCCAGCAGATACGCAGTATTTT. It is translated as CASSQLPADTQYF. The V gene is TRBV14, the J gene TRBJ2-3; D is unclear. CDR3 length equals 13 residues. V was cut by 2 bases and J by 4 bases, with 7 bases left in between. Germline lookup yields CDR1 SGHDN and CDR2 FVKESK.

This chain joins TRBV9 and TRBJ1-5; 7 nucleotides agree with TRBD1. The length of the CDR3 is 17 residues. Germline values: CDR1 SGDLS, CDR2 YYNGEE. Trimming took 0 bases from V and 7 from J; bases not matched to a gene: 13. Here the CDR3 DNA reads TGTGCCAGCAGCGTAGGCTTTTTAGAGGGGGCTAAGCAGCCCCAGCATTTT. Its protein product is CASSVGFLEGAKQPQHF.

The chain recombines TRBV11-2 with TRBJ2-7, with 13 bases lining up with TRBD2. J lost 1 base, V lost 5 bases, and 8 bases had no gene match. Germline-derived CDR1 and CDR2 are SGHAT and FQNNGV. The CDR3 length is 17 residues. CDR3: CASSPPGLAGRSYEQYF. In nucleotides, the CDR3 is TGTGCCAGCAGCCCTCCGGGACTAGCGGGGAGGTCCTACGAGCAGTACTTC.

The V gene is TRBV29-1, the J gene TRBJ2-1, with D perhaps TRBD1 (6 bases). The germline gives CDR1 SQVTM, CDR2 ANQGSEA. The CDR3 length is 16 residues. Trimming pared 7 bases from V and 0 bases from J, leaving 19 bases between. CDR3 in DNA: TGCAGCGGGATGACAGGTTCGGCGGCCTCCTACAATGAGCAGTTCTTC. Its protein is CSGMTGSAASYNEQFF.

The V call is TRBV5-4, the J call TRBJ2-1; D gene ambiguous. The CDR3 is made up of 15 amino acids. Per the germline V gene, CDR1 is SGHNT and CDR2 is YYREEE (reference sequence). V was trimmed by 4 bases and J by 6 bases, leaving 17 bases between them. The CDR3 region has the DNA TGTGCCAGCAGCCGCGCCGGCAGGAAAATCAATGAGCAGTTCTTC. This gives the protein CASSRAGRKINEQFF.

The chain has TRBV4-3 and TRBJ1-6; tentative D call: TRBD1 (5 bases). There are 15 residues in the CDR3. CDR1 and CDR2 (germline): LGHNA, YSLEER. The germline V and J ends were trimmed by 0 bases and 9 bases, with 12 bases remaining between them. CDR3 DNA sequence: TGCGCCAGCAGCCAAGATGGGGGGACCCTTTCACCCCTCCACTTT. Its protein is CASSQDGGTLSPLHF.

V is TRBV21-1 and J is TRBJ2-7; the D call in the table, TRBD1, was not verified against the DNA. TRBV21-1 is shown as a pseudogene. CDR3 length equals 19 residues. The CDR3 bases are TGTGCCAGCAGCAAAGCGCTTAGGGACAGGGGCGAGAGGTCCTACGAGCAGTACTTC. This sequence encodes CASSKALRDRGERSYEQYF.